This is a list of T cell receptor beta chains from one sample in a study of blood T cell repertoires in COVID-19. TCRdb keeps only in-frame clones here, not all; method: immunoSEQ multiplex PCR. The sample includes 90,000 to 110,000 clones, around 80% of them seen just once. Sequencing was carried out using peripheral blood. Source of these receptors: a woman older than 75 with acute or convalescent COVID-19. CDR3s leave out the opening cysteine and the closing phenylalanine or tryptophan. Expanded clones are given a class, and other clones once, few, many or no size at all.

TRBV7-9	TRBJ1-1	-	ASSPRQGMSYTEAF
TRBV27	TRBJ2-1	-	ASSLTGALYNEQF
TRBV5-1	TRBJ1-1	-	ASSLEYRAGTEAF
TRBV10-3	TRBJ1-1	-	AISEHRSAEAF
TRBV19	TRBJ1-5	-	ASSESNRGNQPQH
TRBV2	TRBJ2-2	-	ASSTGLAGGIGTGELF
TRBV6-5	TRBJ1-6	-	ASQGSSYNSPLH
TRBV7-9	TRBJ2-5	-	ASSLELADQETQY
TRBV5-1	TRBJ2-1	-	ASSYGQGENEQF
TRBV19	TRBJ2-7	-	ASSVGRASDSYEQY
TRBV29-1	TRBJ2-7	once	SVGNGGYEQY
TRBV11-3	TRBJ2-2	-	ASSPGQGTLGELF